The sequence of this TCR beta chain was determined in a study of tumor and adjacent non-tumor tissue in lung cancer. Notes on this clonotype: Antigen: not known. A much larger clone sits a single nucleotide away, making a read error possible.

The CDR3 covers 12 residues. Germline V gene data show CDR1 as MNHNY and CDR2 as SVGAGI (reference sequence). The V and J ends lost 5 bases and 5 bases respectively, with 9 bases between them. Study findings and constraints: TCR diversity was significantly greater in tumor than normal lung tissue.

No cell sorting was done before RNA was extracted from the tissue. Newly diagnosed lung cancer patients had thoracic surgery in China, August–November 2014, without prior chemotherapy. The library came from three nested PCR rounds adapted from ARM-PCR protocols. TCRdb ran MiXCR on the multiplex PCR reads and lists one entry per CDR3 protein. The sample consists of 55,000 to 75,000 distinct CDR3 sequences, 60% of them appearing once. This TCR was sampled from a man in his fifties with non-small cell lung cancer. Source material: lung tumor tissue. The chain joins TRBV6-6 to TRBJ2-5; D uncertain. The CDR3: CASSNRRETQYF. CDR3 sequence (DNA): TGTGCCAGCAGTAACCGAAGGGAGACCCAGTACTTC.